Sequencing of this T cell receptor beta chain was carried out in a study of T cell repertoires in cytomegalovirus infection (dated by TCRdb to the late 2010s). With regard to the full study: Because public TCR beta signatures pointed to carriage of CMV infection together with the matching HLA type, the HLA type of each donor mattered for the analysis. General findings and caveats noted by the study authors: The ex vivo response was dominated by HLA-C-restricted CMV-specific TCR beta clonotypes, which also provided the single most frequent clonotype in two of eight donors. Cumulative frequency of public TCR beta family members discriminated carriers of CMV infection plus the relevant HLA type in this cohort and an independent approximately 370-donor cohort.

CDR1 is given as SNHLY and CDR2 as FYNNEI, both from the germline V gene. The junction shows trimming of 6 bases on V and 0 bases on J, plus 6 bases between the germline ends. The CDR3 sequence holds 12 residues, the cysteine and phenylalanine included. The CDR3 DNA has 36 bases and is translated from base 1. This clonotype was counted ten times or more. Its cognate antigen has yet to be identified. Base qualities are not recorded, but no much larger clone differs from it by a single base. Sequencing used an Illumina HiSeq 1500. In-frame beta chains were kept once TCRdb had trimmed the public reads at Q25 with fastp and called clones with MiXCR. CDR3 protein sequences are deduplicated, and each keeps its most common genes and DNA. The sample contains 290,000 or so distinct CDR3 sequences, roughly 9.3% of them found a single time. Approximately 2.3% of the sample is in the top ten clones.

The TCR comes from a human donor in good health (CMV status not recorded). Some clones in this sample may be carry-over from other donors' samples. The specimen sequenced was PBMCs. Recombination linked TRBV2 to TRBJ2-7; the D gene cannot be resolved reliably. The CDR3 protein is CASSRDSYEQYF. The nucleotide sequence is given as TGTGCCAGCAGCCGTGACTCCTACGAGCAGTACTTC.